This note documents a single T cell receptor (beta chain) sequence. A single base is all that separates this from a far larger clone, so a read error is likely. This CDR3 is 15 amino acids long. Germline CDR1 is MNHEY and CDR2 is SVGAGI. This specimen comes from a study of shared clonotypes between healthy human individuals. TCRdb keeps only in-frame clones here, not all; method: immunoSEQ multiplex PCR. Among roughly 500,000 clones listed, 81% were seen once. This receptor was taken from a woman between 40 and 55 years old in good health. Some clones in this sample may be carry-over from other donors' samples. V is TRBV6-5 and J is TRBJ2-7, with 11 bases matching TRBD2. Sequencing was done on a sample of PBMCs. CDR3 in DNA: TGTACCAGCAGCTCTTTTACTAGCGGGAGTTCCGAGCAGTACTTC. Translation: CTSSSFTSGSSEQYF.